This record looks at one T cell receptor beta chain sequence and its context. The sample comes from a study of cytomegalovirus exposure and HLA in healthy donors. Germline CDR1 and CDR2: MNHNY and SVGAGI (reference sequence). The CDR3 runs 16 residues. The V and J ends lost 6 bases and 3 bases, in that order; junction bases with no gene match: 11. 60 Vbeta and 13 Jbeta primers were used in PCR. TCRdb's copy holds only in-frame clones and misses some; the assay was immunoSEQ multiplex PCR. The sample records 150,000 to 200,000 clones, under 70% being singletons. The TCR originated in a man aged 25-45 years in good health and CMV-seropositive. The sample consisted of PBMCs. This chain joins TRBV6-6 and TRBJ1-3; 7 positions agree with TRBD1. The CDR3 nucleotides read TGTGCCAGCAGGATGCGGACAGGAGGGTATGGAAACACCATATATTTT. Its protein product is CASRMRTGGYGNTIYF.